Below, 9 T cell receptor beta chains from the same sample are listed, as sequenced in a study of blood T cells in healthy people across ages. Through a sample-barcoded 5' primer and a J-beta primer mix, a second PCR was run for roughly 6 to 11 cycles. TCRdb used MiXCR to reprocess the 5' RACE reads, holding one entry per CDR3 protein. The table lists over a million distinct CDR3 sequences, about 43% of them singletons, with 7.9% in the top ten. The specimen sequenced was blood. These receptors were collected from a woman in her late teens or twenties in good health.

The V gene is TRBV25-1, the J gene TRBJ1-4; tentatively, D is TRBD1 (5 bases). This CDR3 has 14 residues. Germline CDR1 reads MGHDK; CDR2 reads SYGVNS. V lost 4 bases and J lost 3, with 9 bases in between. The CDR3 DNA is TGTGCCAGCAGTGCGGGGCTGTCTAATGAAAAACTGTTTTTT. Amino acid sequence: CASSAGLSNEKLFF.

V usage is TRBV10-3 and J usage is TRBJ2-1, with 8 bases lining up with TRBD2. This CDR3 comprises 14 residues. Germline V CDR1 and CDR2: ENHRY, SYGVKD. V was clipped by 7 bases and J by 2 bases; unmatched bases: 4. DNA for the CDR3: TGTGCCATCAAGGCGGGAGGCCCCTACAATGAGCAGTTCTTC. Its protein product is CAIKAGGPYNEQFF.

The V gene is TRBV12-3 or TRBV12-4, the J gene TRBJ2-4; 10 bases align to TRBD2. The DNA matches TRBJ2-7 better at its end, which makes the J call doubtful. The CDR3 covers 14 residues. The CDR3 region is CASSLGSGRYEQYF. For the CDR3, the DNA is TGTGCCAGCAGTTTAGGTAGCGGGAGGTACGAGCAGTACTTC.

The V call is TRBV7-6, the J call TRBJ2-1; TRBD2 is a possible D gene (7 bases). The CDR3 is made up of 16 amino acids. Germline CDR1 is SGHVS and CDR2 is FNYEAQ. V lost 6 bases and J 6 bases, leaving 21 bases between the germline ends. The CDR3 loop reads CASSPNGGGTCNEQFF. Written as DNA, the CDR3 is TGTGCCAGCAGTCCGAACGGCGGGGGCACTTGCAATGAGCAGTTCTTC.

As regards this clonotype: At one of its ends the junction is not consistent with the germline gene, which may arise from a read error. The chain recombines TRBV13 with TRBJ2-3, with D tentatively TRBD2 (6 bases). Looked up from germline, CDR1 is PRHDT and CDR2 is FYEKMQ (reference sequence). The CDR3 spans 15 residues. The CDR3 sequence: CASSSPLRGTDTRYF. CDR3 DNA: TGTGCCAGCAGTTCCCCTTTGCGGGGCACAGATACGCGGTATTTT.

The rearrangement uses TRBV7-2 and TRBJ2-5, with D perhaps matching TRBD2 (6 bases). This CDR3 has 16 residues. Germline assignment: CDR1 SGHTA and CDR2 FQGNSA. Deletions cut 0 bases from V and 0 bases from J, with 11 bases between. The CDR3 DNA sequence: TGTGCCAGCAGCTTAGCCAGACTAGGGGACCAAGAGACCCAGTACTTC. As protein: CASSLARLGDQETQYF.

The CDR3 reads CASSQPGRPTDTQYF. The CDR3 bases are TGTGCCAGCAGCCAACCCGGGAGGCCGACAGATACGCAGTATTTT. The V and J genes are TRBV7-9 and TRBJ2-3; 7 bases agree with TRBD2. V trimming: 5 bases; J trimming: 3 bases; junction bases outside the gene matches: 8. The V gene's germline CDR1 is SEHNR and CDR2 FQNEAQ (reference sequence). This CDR3 region has 15 residues.

The chain has TRBV5-8 and TRBJ2-1, with D perhaps TRBD1 or TRBD2 (5 bases each). The CDR3 length is 14 residues. Trimming cost V 7 bases and J 2 bases, with 13 bases left between them. CDR1 SGHTS and CDR2 YDEGEE come from the germline V gene. The CDR3, as DNA: TGTGCCAGCTTGTGGGGGACCACCTACAATGAGCAGTTCTTC. Amino acid sequence: CASLWGTTYNEQFF. The variable domain in full, with the rest retrieved from reference TRBV5-8 and TRBJ2-1, is EAGVTQSPTHLIKTRGQQATLRCSPISGHTSVYWYQQALGLGLQFLLWYDEGEERNRGNFPPRFSGRQFPNYSSELNVNALELEDSALYLCASLWGTTYNEQFFGPGTRLTVL.

About this clonotype itself: The junction differs from germline at one of its ends, possibly a read error. The genes are TRBV2 and TRBJ2-3; D gene uncertain. Germline CDR1 SNHLY, CDR2 FYNNEI. This CDR3 region has 14 residues. This chain's CDR3 is CACSPPPGTDTQYF. In nucleotides, the CDR3 is TGTGCCTGCAGCCCCCCACCGGGCACAGATACGCAGTATTTT.